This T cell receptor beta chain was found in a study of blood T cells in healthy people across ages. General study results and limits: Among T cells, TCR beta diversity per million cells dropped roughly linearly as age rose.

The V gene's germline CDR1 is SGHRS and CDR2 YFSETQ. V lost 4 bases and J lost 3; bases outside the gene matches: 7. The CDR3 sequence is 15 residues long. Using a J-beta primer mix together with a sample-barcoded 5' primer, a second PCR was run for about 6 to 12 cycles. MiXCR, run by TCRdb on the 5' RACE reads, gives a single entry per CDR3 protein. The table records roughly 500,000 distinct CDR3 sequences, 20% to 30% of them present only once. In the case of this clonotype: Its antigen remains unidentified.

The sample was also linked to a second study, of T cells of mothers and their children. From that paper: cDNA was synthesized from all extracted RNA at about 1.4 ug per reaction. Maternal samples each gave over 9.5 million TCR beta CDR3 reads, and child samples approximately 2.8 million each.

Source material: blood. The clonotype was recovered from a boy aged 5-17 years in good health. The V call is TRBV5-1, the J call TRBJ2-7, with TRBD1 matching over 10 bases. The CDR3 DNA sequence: TGCGCCAGCAGCCGGAACCGGGACAGGGGCTACGAGCAGTACTTC. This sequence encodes CASSRNRDRGYEQYF.